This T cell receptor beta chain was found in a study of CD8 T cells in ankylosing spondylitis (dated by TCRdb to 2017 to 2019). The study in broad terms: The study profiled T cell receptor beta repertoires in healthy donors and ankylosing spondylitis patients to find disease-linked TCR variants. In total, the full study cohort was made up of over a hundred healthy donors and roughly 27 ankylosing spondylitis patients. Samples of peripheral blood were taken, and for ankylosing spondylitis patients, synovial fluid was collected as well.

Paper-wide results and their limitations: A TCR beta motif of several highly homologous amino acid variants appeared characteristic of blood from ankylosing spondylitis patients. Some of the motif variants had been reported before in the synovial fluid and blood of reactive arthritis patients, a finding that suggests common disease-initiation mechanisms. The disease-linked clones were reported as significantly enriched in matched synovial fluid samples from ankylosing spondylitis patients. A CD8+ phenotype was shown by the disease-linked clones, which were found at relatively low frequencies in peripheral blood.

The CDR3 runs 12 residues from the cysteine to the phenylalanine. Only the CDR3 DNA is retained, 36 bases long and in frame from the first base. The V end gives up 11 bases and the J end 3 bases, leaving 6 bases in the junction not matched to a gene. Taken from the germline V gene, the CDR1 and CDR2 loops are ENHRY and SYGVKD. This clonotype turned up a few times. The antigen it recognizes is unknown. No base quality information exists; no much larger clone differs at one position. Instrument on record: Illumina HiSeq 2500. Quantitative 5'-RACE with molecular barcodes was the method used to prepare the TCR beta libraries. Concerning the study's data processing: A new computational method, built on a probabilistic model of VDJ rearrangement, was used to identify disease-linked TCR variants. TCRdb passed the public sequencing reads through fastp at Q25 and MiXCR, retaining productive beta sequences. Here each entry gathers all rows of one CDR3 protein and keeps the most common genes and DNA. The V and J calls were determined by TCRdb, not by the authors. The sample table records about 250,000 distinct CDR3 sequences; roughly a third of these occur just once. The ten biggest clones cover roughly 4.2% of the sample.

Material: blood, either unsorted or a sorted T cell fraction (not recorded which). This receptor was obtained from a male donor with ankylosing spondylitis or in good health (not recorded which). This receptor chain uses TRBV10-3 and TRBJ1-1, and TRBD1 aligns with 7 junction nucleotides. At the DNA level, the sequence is TGTGCCTCCCACCAGGGGGACACTGAAGCTTTCTTT. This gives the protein CASHQGDTEAFF.